This TCR beta chain was sequenced during a study of tumor-infiltrating lymphocytes in primary liver carcinoma. In the study overall: Sample yields, roughly 3.5 to 7.13 million productive TCRbeta reads, were similar across the tissue types. Overall study results and limits: Present in all five tumor regions were only about 8-25% of the top clones. Compared with tumor region pairs, tumor-adjacent and tumor-blood pairs overlapped less.

Points on this clonotype: Its antigen is as yet unknown.

The CDR3 is 15 amino acids. Trimming removed 7 bases at V and 5 bases at J, with 19 bases between. Germline lookup yields CDR1 SGHKS and CDR2 YYEKEE (reference sequence). Unsorted bulk tissue (about 20-32 mg) underwent RNA and DNA co-extraction. The authors sampled five separate regions per tumor. Researchers generated TCR beta cDNA from about 450 ng of total RNA, relying on a constant-region primer. Slightly modified ARM-PCR with three nested multiplex PCR rounds yielded TCR beta libraries. TRBV1-TRBV30 forward and Cbeta reverse primers drove the first two roughly 10-cycle rounds. MiXCR was run by TCRdb on the multiplex PCR reads, yielding one entry per CDR3 protein. The sample has fewer than 70,000 distinct CDR3 sequences; 55% to 75% are singletons.

J is TRBJ2-1 and V is TRBV5-5; either TRBD1 or TRBD2 may fit D (5 bases each). Sequenced sample: liver tumor tissue from sampling region 2. Noted subset: tumor region T2, inferior pole. The clonotype was recovered from a man aged 35 to 55 with primary liver carcinoma and hepatitis B virus infection. The CDR3 bases are TGTGCCAGCGGCTACCGGGACCCGAGAAACAATGAGCAGTTCTTC. Amino acid sequence: CASGYRDPRNNEQFF.